One sample yielded the 24 T cell receptor beta chains listed below, sequenced in a study of PD-1 blockade in mismatch repair-deficient tumors. Sequenced by immunoSEQ multiplex PCR; TCRdb stores in-frame clones only, minus some. The sample carries 80,000 to 130,000 clones, roughly four fifths recorded once. The specimen was peripheral blood, collected about 36 weeks after starting pembrolizumab. All receptors derive from an adult with mismatch repair-deficient cancer.

The V call is TRBV30, the J call TRBJ2-1; 9 bases align to TRBD2. Per the germline V gene, CDR1 is GTSNPN and CDR2 is SVGIG (reference sequence). The CDR3 is 17 residues long. The V gene end was trimmed by 5 bases and the J gene end by 4 bases; junction bases not matched to a gene: 15. The CDR3 region is CAWAYSGSRKLYNEQFF. The DNA for the CDR3 is TGTGCCTGGGCATATAGCGGGAGCCGTAAACTATACAATGAGCAGTTCTTC. The full variable domain, with the rest looked up from reference TRBV30 and TRBJ2-1, is SQTIHQWPATLVQPVGSPLSLECTVEGTSNPNLYWYRQAAGRGLQLLFYSVGIGQISSEVPQNLSASRPQDRQFILSSKKLLLSDSGFYLCAWAYSGSRKLYNEQFFGPGTRLTVL.

This chain joins TRBV30 and TRBJ1-1; weak D call: TRBD1 (5 bases). Trimming took off 2 bases at V and 5 bases at J, with 18 bases between the two ends. The CDR3 is 15 residues long. Germline CDR1 is GTSNPN and CDR2 is SVGIG (reference sequence). The CDR3 DNA follows: TGTGCCTGGAGTTTATTGGGACCCCGGAAGACTGAAGCTTTCTTT. Its translation is CAWSLLGPRKTEAFF.

The V call is TRBV5-8, the J call TRBJ2-7; 12 bases are shared with TRBD2. There are 15 residues in the CDR3. Germline V lookup: CDR1 SGHTS, CDR2 YDEGEE. The junction had 4 bases not matched to a gene; V was cut back by 3 bases and J by 3 bases. The CDR3: CASSSGLAGIYEQYF. The DNA of the CDR3 is TGTGCCAGCAGCTCGGGACTAGCGGGTATCTACGAGCAGTACTTC.

The table lists this clone with a few counts. The genes are TRBV10-1 and TRBJ2-7; D remains ambiguous. The germline V and J ends were trimmed by 4 bases and 6 bases, with 13 bases remaining between them. This CDR3 is built from 13 residues. The germline gives CDR1 WNHNN, CDR2 SYGVQD (reference sequence). CDR3 sequence: CASSARVWGEQYF. In DNA form, the CDR3 reads TGCGCCAGCAGTGCCCGGGTCTGGGGCGAGCAGTACTTC.

This sequence joins TRBV2 and TRBJ2-2; no firm D call. Looked up from germline, CDR1 is SNHLY and CDR2 is FYNNEI. The CDR3 is 16 amino acids. V was clipped by 2 bases and J by 0 bases, with 10 bases between them. CDR3 sequence (DNA): TGTGCCAGCAGTGAAACCGCAGCCGCGAACACCGGGGAGCTGTTTTTT. It codes for CASSETAAANTGELFF.

This clone occurred once. The genes are TRBV18 and TRBJ2-3; D is possibly TRBD1 or TRBD2 (6 bases each). The CDR3 length is 15 residues. Looked up from germline, CDR1 is KGHSH and CDR2 is LQKENI. Trimming left V 3 bases short and J 5 bases short, with 15 bases between. CDR3 sequence reads: CASSPPGGLRDTQYF. CDR3 DNA sequence: TGTGCCAGCTCACCCCCCGGGGGCTTGAGAGATACGCAGTATTTT.

V is TRBV7-2 and J is TRBJ2-4, with 9 nucleotides matching TRBD2. CDR3 length: 17 residues. V lost 4 bases and J lost 0; bases outside the gene matches: 7. Germline assignment: CDR1 SGHTA and CDR2 FQGNSA. The CDR3 DNA follows: TGTGCCAGCAGCTCTCTTAGCGGGGGAATAGCCAAAAACATTCAGTACTTC. Translating it yields CASSSLSGGIAKNIQYF.

The genes are TRBV14 and TRBJ2-5, with TRBD2 identical over 7 bases. V lost 3 bases to trimming and J lost 2 bases; unmatched junction nucleotides: 9. The CDR3 extends over 16 amino acids. Germline CDR1 reads SGHDN; CDR2 reads FVKESK. The chain's CDR3 is CASSQGRGGRQETQYF. The CDR3, as DNA: TGTGCCAGCAGCCAGGGGAGGGGAGGCAGACAAGAGACCCAGTACTTC.

The chain employs TRBV15 and TRBJ1-1; perhaps TRBD1 as D (5 bases). CDR3 length equals 15 residues. The germline CDR1 and CDR2 sequences are LNHNV and YYDKDF (reference sequence). With 2 bases removed from V and 6 bases from J, the gap between germline ends came to 16 bases. The CDR3 here is CATSRLTDWDAEAFF. The CDR3, as DNA: TGTGCCACCAGCAGACTGACAGACTGGGACGCTGAAGCTTTCTTT. Supplemented by reference TRBV15 and TRBJ1-1, the full variable domain reads DAMVIQNPRYQVTQFGKPVTLSCSQTLNHNVMYWYQQKSSQAPKLLFHYYDKDFNNEADTPDNFQSRRPNTSFCFLDIRSPGLGDTAMYLCATSRLTDWDAEAFFGQGTRLTVV.

The chain is built from TRBV30 and TRBJ1-2; 11 nucleotides line up with TRBD1. The germline CDR1 and CDR2 sequences are GTSNPN and SVGIG (reference sequence). With V trimmed by 4 bases and J by 5 bases, 6 bases remained unmatched. The CDR3 extends over 14 amino acids. CDR3 protein: CAWKGQGVLYGYTF. CDR3 nucleotide sequence: TGTGCCTGGAAGGGACAGGGGGTTTTATATGGCTACACCTTC.

The rearrangement uses TRBV7-8 and TRBJ2-2, with 11 bases that match TRBD2. Germline lookup yields CDR1 SGHVS and CDR2 FQNEAQ. The ends lost 5 bases at V and 4 bases at J; junction bases unmatched: 6. This CDR3 comprises 16 residues. In nucleotides, the CDR3 is TGTGCCAGCAGCCCGCGGACTAGCGGGCTCACCGGGGAGCTGTTTTTT. As protein: CASSPRTSGLTGELFF.

This clone was found a few times. The chain uses TRBV27 and TRBJ2-7; D remains ambiguous. This CDR3 has 13 residues. V shed 3 bases and J shed 0 bases, with 6 bases lying between them. Germline CDR1 reads MNHEY; CDR2 reads SMNVEV (reference sequence). The CDR3 DNA reads as TGTGCCAGCAGTTTCTCGAGCTCCTACGAGCAGTACTTC. Translating gives CASSFSSSYEQYF.

V and J are TRBV14 and TRBJ1-2, with a weak D call TRBD1 (5 bases). Trimming removed 2 bases from V and 7 bases from J, with 17 bases in between. Germline V gene sequence: CDR1 SGHDN, CDR2 FVKESK. There are 15 residues in the CDR3. CDR3 region: CASSQTGTRRGGYTF. For the CDR3, the DNA is TGTGCCAGCAGCCAAACCGGGACGCGAAGGGGTGGCTACACCTTC.

This rearrangement joins TRBV9 to TRBJ1-1; no clear D. Germline V gene sequence: CDR1 SGDLS, CDR2 YYNGEE. The CDR3 has 13 amino acids. V was shortened by 1 base and J by 1 base, with 5 bases between the two germline ends. As DNA, the CDR3 is TGTGCCAGCAGCGTAAGGCAGAACACTGAAGCTTTCTTT. Protein: CASSVRQNTEAFF.

The chain joins TRBV11-2 to TRBJ2-7; D is undetermined. CDR1 SGHAT and CDR2 FQNNGV come from the germline V gene. The V end lost 5 bases, the J end lost 0 bases, and 2 bases lay between the germline ends. The CDR3 loop spans 11 amino acids. The CDR3 DNA is TGTGCCAGCAGCGTCTCCTACGAGCAGTACTTC. It is translated as CASSVSYEQYF.

This chain connects TRBV27 to TRBJ2-7; D is ambiguous. CDR3 length: 14 residues. Germline V lookup: CDR1 MNHEY, CDR2 SMNVEV (reference sequence). The germline V and J ends were trimmed by 2 bases and 2 bases, with 10 bases remaining between them. The CDR3 loop is CASSLTGIPYEQYF. Written as DNA, the CDR3 is TGTGCCAGCAGTTTAACTGGGATCCCCTACGAGCAGTACTTC.

The chain couples TRBV2 to TRBJ2-2; D is undetermined. This CDR3 contains 14 residues. Germline CDR1 reads SNHLY; CDR2 reads FYNNEI. Trimming removed 4 bases from V and 6 bases from J, with 12 bases in between. CDR3 in DNA: TGTGCCAGCAGTGTAGGCGGTTTCGCCGGGGAGCTGTTTTTT. This encodes CASSVGGFAGELFF.

The chain links TRBV7-6 to TRBJ2-1; TRBD2 matches 11 bases. The CDR3 sequence is 17 residues long. V gave up 0 bases and J gave up 1 base; unmatched junction bases: 2. CDR1 and CDR2 from the germline V gene are SGHVS and FNYEAQ. CDR3 residues: CASSLAPSGRSYNEQFF. CDR3 nucleotide sequence: TGTGCCAGCAGCTTAGCGCCTAGCGGGAGGTCCTACAATGAGCAGTTCTTC.

V and J are TRBV6-1 and TRBJ1-1; 7 bases are shared with TRBD1. J gave up 0 bases and V 8 bases, and 9 bases lay outside the gene matches. Germline lookup yields CDR1 MNHNS and CDR2 SASEGT. The CDR3 totals 15 residues. The CDR3 sequence is CASLERQGVNTEAFF. For the CDR3, the DNA is TGTGCCAGCTTGGAGAGACAGGGAGTGAACACTGAAGCTTTCTTT.

This chain uses TRBV5-6 with TRBJ2-1; possibly TRBD2 for D (6 bases). Germline CDR1 SGHDT, CDR2 YYEEEE. V lost 0 bases, J lost 2 bases, and 12 bases lay in between. The CDR3 spans 16 residues. The CDR3 is CASSLALAQAYNEQFF. The CDR3 nucleotides are TGTGCCAGCAGCTTGGCCCTAGCGCAAGCCTACAATGAGCAGTTCTTC.

This chain uses TRBV30 with TRBJ2-3, with TRBD2 matching over 8 bases. Germline lookup yields CDR1 GTSNPN and CDR2 SVGIG (reference sequence). There are 13 residues in the CDR3. V gave up 7 bases and J gave up 4 bases; unmatched junction bases: 7. The CDR3, as DNA: TGTGCCTTATCGGTCGGGGGGGCAGATACGCAGTATTTT. Translating it yields CALSVGGADTQYF.

CDR3 amino acids: CASSIGRAGPWETQYF. In nucleotides, the CDR3 is TGTGCCAGTAGTATCGGGAGGGCAGGGCCTTGGGAGACCCAGTACTTC. V usage is TRBV19 and J usage is TRBJ2-5; 8 bases agree with TRBD2. Trimming took 3 bases from V and 5 from J; bases not matched to a gene: 11. This CDR3 has 16 residues. Germline V gene data show CDR1 as LNHDA and CDR2 as SQIVND (reference sequence).

V is TRBV7-9 and J is TRBJ2-4; tentatively, D is TRBD1 or TRBD2 (6 bases each). V lost 5 bases to trimming and J lost 5 bases, with 19 bases between them. Germline lookup yields CDR1 SEHNR and CDR2 FQNEAQ (reference sequence). This CDR3 is 16 amino acids long. The CDR3 protein is CASSPLKGGLENIQYF. Written as DNA, the CDR3 is TGTGCCAGCAGCCCACTTAAAGGGGGGCTCGAAAACATTCAGTACTTC.

For this clone: This CDR3 is also generated by other DNA sequences in the sample. The rearrangement uses TRBV5-1 and TRBJ1-1; maybe TRBD1 (6 bases). Germline V lookup: CDR1 SGHRS, CDR2 YFSETQ. Trimming removed 4 bases at V and 2 bases at J, with 12 bases between. This CDR3 spans 14 amino acids. The CDR3 reads CASSLTGVNTEAFF. The CDR3 bases are TGCGCCAGCAGCCTGACAGGAGTTAACACTGAAGCTTTCTTT.